Following are 32 T cell receptor beta chains from one sample sequenced in a study of T cell responses to AZD1222 COVID-19 vaccine. TCRdb keeps only in-frame clones here, not all; method: immunoSEQ multiplex PCR. The data contain 130,000 to 150,000 clones, about 92% of them seen just once; the ten biggest clones take up approximately 2.1%. Sequenced here: peripheral blood, sampled on day 0 of AZD1222 vaccination. The source of these receptors is an adult in good health.

The J gene is TRBJ1-6, the V gene TRBV29-1, with 9 bases lining up with TRBD1. The J segment lost 6 bases and the V segment lost 7 bases, leaving 10 bases of the junction unmatched. The CDR3 loop spans 15 amino acids. Germline loops: CDR1 SQVTM, CDR2 ANQGSEA. The CDR3 reads CSAQFTGGPNSPLHF. The DNA of the CDR3 is TGCAGCGCCCAATTCACAGGGGGCCCTAATTCACCCCTCCACTTT.

The chain links TRBV4-1 to TRBJ1-2, with 7 bases matching TRBD1. Losses at the gene ends were 3 bases for V and 9 bases for J; bases not matched to a gene: 4. The CDR3 consists of 12 residues. Germline loops: CDR1 MGHRA, CDR2 YSYEKL. The CDR3 spells CASSHIRGSYTF. The CDR3 DNA reads as TGCGCCAGCAGCCACATCAGGGGGAGCTACACCTTC.

The chain links TRBV6-5 to TRBJ2-1; 7 nucleotides line up with TRBD2. This CDR3 contains 14 residues. Germline values: CDR1 MNHEY, CDR2 SVGAGI. The V segment lost 6 bases and the J segment 3 bases; nucleotides outside the gene matches: 5. CDR3 residues: CASRERGYYNEQFF. In DNA, the CDR3 is TGTGCCAGCAGGGAGCGGGGCTACTACAATGAGCAGTTCTTC.

This chain uses TRBV29-1 with TRBJ1-2, with no clear D. This CDR3 region has 11 residues. V was clipped by 5 bases and J by 4 bases, with 8 bases between them. Germline-derived CDR1 and CDR2 are SQVTM and ANQGSEA. The CDR3: CSVRTTYGYTF. CDR3 in DNA: TGCAGCGTTCGGACGACCTATGGCTACACCTTC.

This sequence joins TRBV9 and TRBJ1-5; D not certain. CDR1 is SGDLS, CDR2 YYNGEE, per germline. V lost 5 bases, J lost 6 bases, and 12 bases lay in between. The CDR3 covers 13 residues. CDR3 sequence: CASRTHSGQPQHF. In DNA, the CDR3 is TGTGCCAGCAGGACTCACAGCGGTCAGCCCCAGCATTTT.

The chain joins TRBV5-1 to TRBJ1-1, with D possibly being TRBD1 (6 bases). The CDR3 is 15 amino acids. Germline CDR1 reads SGHRS; CDR2 reads YFSETQ. V was shortened by 4 bases and J by 1 base, with 14 bases between the two germline ends. CDR3 loop: CASSREGGPNTEAFF. CDR3 in DNA: TGCGCCAGCAGCCGGGAGGGGGGCCCGAACACTGAAGCTTTCTTT.

The chain uses TRBV7-9 and TRBJ2-5, with no clear D. The germline V gene has CDR1 SEHNR and CDR2 FQNEAQ (reference sequence). This CDR3 spans 13 amino acids. V dropped 4 bases and J dropped 0 bases, with 6 bases sitting between them. CDR3 nucleotide sequence: TGTGCCAGCAGCTCGGGCTACCAAGAGACCCAGTACTTC. Its translation: CASSSGYQETQYF.

This sequence joins TRBV5-6 and TRBJ1-6; no firm D call. The length of the CDR3 is 12 residues. Germline assignment: CDR1 SGHDT and CDR2 YYEEEE. Trimming cost V 4 bases and J 10 bases, with 9 bases left between them. As DNA, the CDR3 is TGTGCCAGCAGCAGCATAGGGTCACCCCTCCACTTT. It encodes CASSSIGSPLHF.

This chain uses TRBV19 with TRBJ1-1; weak D call: TRBD1 (6 bases). CDR3 length: 13 amino acids. The V end lost 5 bases, the J end lost 6 bases, and 13 bases lay between the germline ends. The germline CDR1 and CDR2 sequences are LNHDA and SQIVND (reference sequence). The CDR3 region has the DNA TGTGCCAGTAGTCCAAAGGGACACCCTGAAGCTTTCTTT. As protein: CASSPKGHPEAFF.

This clone has only one observation. The chain is built from TRBV9 and TRBJ1-1, with unresolved D. CDR3 size: 15 residues. Germline CDR1 SGDLS, CDR2 YYNGEE. V was clipped by 1 base and J by 3 bases, with 13 bases between them. As DNA, the CDR3 is TGTGCCAGCAGCGTAAGAGCCGGGCTGGACACTGAAGCTTTCTTT. As protein: CASSVRAGLDTEAFF.

The chain joins TRBV5-1 to TRBJ2-7, with 8 nucleotides matching TRBD1. This CDR3 is 15 amino acids long. Germline values: CDR1 SGHRS, CDR2 YFSETQ. V trimming: 0 bases; J trimming: 2 bases; junction bases outside the gene matches: 4. This CDR3 is CASSLVGQAPYEQYF. The CDR3 DNA reads as TGCGCCAGCAGCTTGGTGGGACAGGCCCCCTACGAGCAGTACTTC. Full variable domain (outside the CDR3, taken from reference TRBV5-1 and TRBJ2-7): KAGVTQTPRYLIKTRGQQVTLSCSPISGHRSVSWYQQTPGQGLQFLFEYFSETQRNKGNFPGRFSGRQFSNSRSEMNVSTLELGDSALYLCASSLVGQAPYEQYFGPGTRLTVT.

This clone was counted a single time. The CDR3 DNA is TGTGCCAGTAGTATACGTAACACCATATATTTT. Translation: CASSIRNTIYF. The rearrangement uses TRBV19 and TRBJ1-3; D ambiguous. The V and J ends lost 2 bases and 7 bases respectively, with 3 bases between them. The CDR3 spans 11 residues. Germline V lookup: CDR1 LNHDA, CDR2 SQIVND (reference sequence). Drawing the rest from reference TRBV19 and TRBJ1-3, the complete variable domain is DGGITQSPKYLFRKEGQNVTLSCEQNLNHDAMYWYRQDPGQGLRLIYYSQIVNDFQKGDIAEGYSVSREKKESFPLTVTSAQKNPTAFYLCASSIRNTIYFGEGSWLTVV.

The chain has TRBV3-1 (or the pseudogene TRBV3-2) and TRBJ1-4, with 11 nucleotides matching TRBD1. After removal of 5 bases from V and 2 bases from J, the junction contained 4 bases not matched to a gene. Germline V gene sequence: CDR1 LGHDT, CDR2 YNNKEL (reference sequence). This CDR3 comprises 16 residues. The CDR3 DNA sequence: TGTGCCAGCAGCGTCCGGGACAGGGGGACTAATGAAAAACTGTTTTTT. Its protein product is CASSVRDRGTNEKLFF.

This clone was recorded a few times. The gene calls are TRBV18 and TRBJ1-3; 9 positions agree with TRBD1. Trimming took 3 bases from V and 4 from J; bases not matched to a gene: 4. CDR1 is KGHSH and CDR2 is LQKENI in the germline V gene. The CDR3 length is 15 residues. Here the CDR3 reads CASSPGQGRGNTIYF. In DNA form, the CDR3 reads TGTGCCAGCTCACCCGGACAGGGGAGAGGAAACACCATATATTTT.

The chain is built from TRBV3-1 (or the pseudogene TRBV3-2) and TRBJ2-5, with 13 bases aligning to TRBD2. Germline lookup yields CDR1 LGHDT and CDR2 YNNKEL (reference sequence). The CDR3 consists of 17 residues. The V segment lost 4 bases and the J segment 2 bases; nucleotides outside the gene matches: 7. The DNA for the CDR3 is TGTGCCAGCAGCCCCAGGACTAGCGGGGGACTTCAAGAGACCCAGTACTTC. Residues: CASSPRTSGGLQETQYF.

The chain combines TRBV19 with TRBJ1-2, with D hard to call. Between the trimmed V and J ends, which lost 7 bases and 4 bases, there was a span of 16 bases. Germline lookup yields CDR1 LNHDA and CDR2 SQIVND (reference sequence). This CDR3 comprises 14 residues. The CDR3 DNA follows: TGTGCCAGTACCCCGTCGGACGGACGCTATGGCTACACCTTC. Amino acids: CASTPSDGRYGYTF.

This clone was recorded only once. The chain's CDR3 is CASSRDTNEKLFF. As DNA, the CDR3 is TGCGCCAGCAGCCGGGACACTAATGAAAAACTGTTTTTT. V is TRBV5-1 and J is TRBJ1-4, with D maybe TRBD1 (5 bases). Germline V CDR1 and CDR2: SGHRS, YFSETQ. Trimming stripped 4 bases from V and 2 bases from J, with 6 bases between. This CDR3 spans 13 amino acids. Looking up the rest from reference TRBV5-1 and TRBJ1-4 gives the full variable domain: KAGVTQTPRYLIKTRGQQVTLSCSPISGHRSVSWYQQTPGQGLQFLFEYFSETQRNKGNFPGRFSGRQFSNSRSEMNVSTLELGDSALYLCASSRDTNEKLFFGSGTQLSVL.

The gene calls are TRBV19 and TRBJ1-1; 7 nucleotides match TRBD1. Trimming at V came to 6 bases and at J to 4 bases, leaving 11 bases not matched to a gene. Germline V CDR1 and CDR2: LNHDA, SQIVND (reference sequence). The CDR3 spans 15 residues. CDR3 nucleotide sequence: TGTGCCAGTAGGGAGTCTGGGGACAGAGCCACTGAAGCTTTCTTT. Its translation is CASRESGDRATEAFF.

The V gene is TRBV4-1, the J gene TRBJ2-7, with 7 bases aligning to TRBD2. The CDR3 is made up of 11 amino acids. V was pared by 6 bases and J by 7 bases, with 3 bases of the junction left unmatched. Germline CDR1 reads MGHRA; CDR2 reads YSYEKL. CDR3 DNA: TGCGCCAGCAGTCCCGGGGGGGAGCAGTACTTC. Translating it yields CASSPGGEQYF.

The chain carries TRBV4-1 and TRBJ1-5; TRBD1 might be the D (5 bases). The V and J ends lost 5 bases and 2 bases respectively, with 13 bases between them. This CDR3 has 15 residues. In germline, CDR1 is MGHRA, CDR2 YSYEKL. The CDR3 sequence is CASSSQTGGNQPQHF. CDR3 nucleotides: TGCGCCAGCAGCTCTCAGACGGGGGGCAATCAGCCCCAGCATTTT.

The rearrangement uses TRBV6-4 and TRBJ1-2; 7 nucleotides line up with TRBD1. CDR3 length: 13 residues. Germline V gene lookup returns CDR1 MRHNA and CDR2 SNTAGT. Trimming cost V 10 bases and J 7 bases; bases outside gene matches: 12. The CDR3: CATPPRGRGGYTF. CDR3 nucleotides: TGTGCCACCCCCCCAAGGGGGCGGGGTGGCTACACCTTC.

This clone was seen only once. This chain links TRBV5-1 with TRBJ1-2; 8 bases fit TRBD1. The germline CDR1 and CDR2 sequences are SGHRS and YFSETQ. J was trimmed by 2 bases and V by 0 bases; bases with no gene match: 6. The CDR3 sequence is 16 residues long. As DNA, the CDR3 is TGCGCCAGCAGCTTGGGGCAGGGGGCATCGAACTATGGCTACACCTTC. Its translation: CASSLGQGASNYGYTF.

The gene calls are TRBV19 and TRBJ2-5; TRBD2 might be the D (7 bases). V lost 3 bases, J lost 4 bases, and 12 bases lay in between. Looked up from germline, CDR1 is LNHDA and CDR2 is SQIVND (reference sequence). The CDR3 runs 14 residues. CDR3 coding DNA: TGTGCCAGTAGTATTTGGGGGGGCCGAGAGACCCAGTACTTC. Its translation is CASSIWGGRETQYF.

V is TRBV6-4 and J is TRBJ1-1; 11 nucleotides match TRBD1. The germline CDR1 and CDR2 sequences are MRHNA and SNTAGT. The CDR3 length is 16 residues. Trimming at V came to 3 bases and at J to 4 bases, leaving 7 bases not matched to a gene. This chain's CDR3 is CASSEKPGTGGTEAFF. The CDR3, as DNA: TGTGCCAGCAGTGAAAAACCCGGGACAGGGGGCACTGAAGCTTTCTTT.

J is TRBJ2-1 and V is TRBV11-2; 14 nucleotides match TRBD2. This CDR3 contains 18 residues. V trimming: 5 bases; J trimming: 0 bases; junction bases outside the gene matches: 6. The germline V gene has CDR1 SGHAT and CDR2 FQNNGV. CDR3 sequence reads: CASSLRTSGRSSYNEQFF. CDR3 DNA: TGTGCCAGCAGCCTCCGGACTAGCGGGAGGAGCTCCTACAATGAGCAGTTCTTC.

For this clone: This sample also contains other DNA sequences that code for the same CDR3. The chain links TRBV11-2 to TRBJ2-1; D is uncertain. Germline V gene data show CDR1 as SGHAT and CDR2 as FQNNGV. The CDR3 contains 12 residues. V was shortened by 1 base and J by 10 bases, with 8 bases between the two germline ends. The CDR3 spells CASSLVGREQFF. CDR3 nucleotides: TGTGCCAGCAGCTTAGTAGGTAGAGAGCAGTTCTTC.

V is TRBV7-9 and J is TRBJ1-2, with D possibly TRBD1 on 5 matching bases. Trimming cost V 5 bases and J 6 bases, with 16 bases left between them. Germline-derived CDR1 and CDR2 are SEHNR and FQNEAQ (reference sequence). The CDR3 loop spans 14 amino acids. CDR3: CASSPDNRLDGYTF. CDR3 sequence (DNA): TGTGCCAGCAGCCCGGACAACCGGCTGGATGGCTACACCTTC.

This chain uses TRBV27 with TRBJ2-2; either TRBD1 or TRBD2 may fit D (5 bases each). The germline gives CDR1 MNHEY, CDR2 SMNVEV (reference sequence). V dropped 5 bases and J dropped 11 bases, with 18 bases sitting between them. This CDR3 is built from 14 residues. The CDR3, as DNA: TGTGCCAGCAGTGGACTGGGACCCGCCGTAGAGCTGTTTTTT. The encoded protein is CASSGLGPAVELFF.

The chain recombines TRBV5-1 with TRBJ1-3; D perhaps matches TRBD1 (5 bases). Per the germline V gene, CDR1 is SGHRS and CDR2 is YFSETQ. V lost 0 bases and J lost 5, with 9 bases in between. The CDR3 is made up of 14 amino acids. CDR3 nucleotides: TGCGCCAGCAGCTTGGCGGGGGGTAGAAACACCATATATTTT. Translating gives CASSLAGGRNTIYF.

The chain has TRBV11-2 and TRBJ2-3; 10 bases are shared with TRBD2. The germline CDR1 and CDR2 sequences are SGHAT and FQNNGV. The junction had 10 bases not matched to a gene; V was cut back by 0 bases and J by 13 bases. This CDR3 has 15 residues. Here the CDR3 DNA reads TGTGCCAGCAGCTTAGAGGGGCTCGGGCTAGCGGGGGAGTATTTT. This encodes CASSLEGLGLAGEYF.

V is TRBV7-9 and J is TRBJ1-1, with 10 positions matching TRBD1. Germline V gene lookup returns CDR1 SEHNR and CDR2 FQNEAQ (reference sequence). J was trimmed by 1 base and V by 5 bases; bases with no gene match: 1. There are 14 residues in the CDR3. The CDR3 spells CASSRDRGNTEAFF. In DNA form, the CDR3 reads TGTGCCAGCAGCCGGGACAGGGGGAACACTGAAGCTTTCTTT. Together with reference TRBV7-9 and TRBJ1-1, the CDR3 gives the full variable domain: DTGVSQNPRHKITKRGQNVTFRCDPISEHNRLYWYRQTLGQGPEFLTYFQNEAQLEKSRLLSDRFSAERPKGSFSTLEIQRTEQGDSAMYLCASSRDRGNTEAFFGQGTRLTVV.

V usage is TRBV7-9 and J usage is TRBJ2-7; D gene uncertain. The CDR3 is 15 amino acids. Germline V gene data show CDR1 as SEHNR and CDR2 as FQNEAQ (reference sequence). Trimming cost V 3 bases and J 4 bases, with 16 bases left between them. The CDR3 sequence: CASSFQNRGAYEQYF. As DNA, the CDR3 is TGTGCCAGCAGCTTTCAAAACCGCGGTGCGTACGAGCAGTACTTC.